Here is one T cell receptor beta chain with its context. Its antigen is unidentified. The sample belongs to a study of shared clonotypes between healthy human individuals. Study-level findings and limits: Between a few donors, naive CD4 clonotypes were shared at a level of around 4.9%.

Germline V gene lookup returns CDR1 KGHSH and CDR2 LQKENI. The CDR3 covers 15 residues. V lost 2 bases and J lost 8, with 15 bases in between. Some clones are missing from TCRdb's copy, which holds only in-frame ones; the method was immunoSEQ multiplex PCR. Of approximately 1,500,000 clones in the sample, roughly 96% were seen once. The V call is TRBV18, the J call TRBJ1-4, with D maybe TRBD1 (6 bases). The source is a man aged 25-45 years in good health. The sequenced material came from naive CD4+ T cells sorted from blood. Described subset: CD45RA+ positively selected. CDR3 loop: CASSPARGGREKLFF. CDR3 nucleotides: TGTGCCAGCTCACCAGCCCGAGGGGGAAGGGAAAAACTGTTTTTT.